The 22 T cell receptor beta chains below come from one sample, sequenced in a study of control samples from healthy donors and cancer patients. The table came from immunoSEQ multiplex PCR; TCRdb's copy has only in-frame clones and leaves some out. The repertoire includes about 34,000 clones, about 85% of them detected once, and 1.5% to 2% sits in the top ten. The sequenced material came from PBMCs. The source is a woman aged 40 to 49 with lung cancer.

The DNA of the CDR3 is TGTGCCTGGAGTAACAGGGGAGTCGGGGAGCTGTTTTTT. Its translation: CAWSNRGVGELFF. V and J are TRBV30 and TRBJ2-2; 7 bases map to TRBD1. CDR1 and CDR2 from the germline V gene are GTSNPN and SVGIG (reference sequence). The CDR3 spans 13 residues. J lost 7 bases, V lost 2 bases, and 4 bases had no gene match.

J is TRBJ2-1 and V is TRBV7-6; 8 bases fit TRBD2. Germline CDR1 SGHVS, CDR2 FNYEAQ. V lost 4 bases to trimming and J lost 6 bases; unmatched junction nucleotides: 8. The CDR3 has 15 amino acids. This CDR3 reads CASSSSGTRPNEQFF. As DNA, the CDR3 is TGTGCCAGCAGCTCCTCCGGGACTAGACCCAATGAGCAGTTCTTC.

The chain joins TRBV7-2 to TRBJ1-2; D gene uncertain. The V gene's germline CDR1 is SGHTA and CDR2 FQGNSA. Between the trimmed V and J ends, which lost 0 bases and 4 bases, there was a span of 12 bases. The CDR3 is 15 residues long. The CDR3 DNA is TGTGCCAGCAGCTTAGCCGGCGCAGTTGGCTATGGCTACACCTTC. It codes for CASSLAGAVGYGYTF.

This clone was counted a single time. V gene TRBV10-1 combines with J gene TRBJ2-4; D is perhaps TRBD1 (5 bases). The CDR3 is 16 residues long. The germline gives CDR1 WNHNN, CDR2 SYGVQD (reference sequence). Trimming removed 0 bases at V and 0 bases at J, with 9 bases between. Written as DNA, the CDR3 is TGCGCCAGCAGTGAGTCGGGGCGGTTAGCCAAAAACATTCAGTACTTC. As protein: CASSESGRLAKNIQYF.

The CDR3 DNA sequence: TGTGCCAGCAGCCCGGGAAAGTACTATGGCTACACCTTC. It yields the protein CASSPGKYYGYTF. The rearrangement joins TRBV6-6 to TRBJ1-2, with D unclear. V lost 6 bases and J lost 3, with 11 bases in between. This CDR3 is 13 amino acids long. Germline V gene sequence: CDR1 MNHNY, CDR2 SVGAGI (reference sequence).

The rearrangement links TRBV10-1 to TRBJ1-1; tentatively, D is TRBD1 (5 bases). Trimming took 0 bases from V and 1 from J, leaving 12 bases between them. This CDR3 has 16 amino acids. Germline V gene data show CDR1 as WNHNN and CDR2 as SYGVQD (reference sequence). Written as DNA, the CDR3 is TGCGCCAGCAGTGAGTCGACTGGACATTCGAACACTGAAGCTTTCTTT. Its protein product is CASSESTGHSNTEAFF.

V and J are TRBV30 and TRBJ1-2, with D maybe TRBD1 (5 bases). The CDR3 has 12 amino acids. V lost 6 bases and J lost 7, with 15 bases in between. CDR1 is GTSNPN and CDR2 is SVGIG in the germline V gene (reference sequence). DNA for the CDR3: TGTGCCTGCACGAACGGGGCGTCTGGCTACACCTTC. As protein: CACTNGASGYTF.

This chain uses TRBV11-3 with TRBJ1-1; D is undetermined. Germline CDR1 reads SGHNT; CDR2 reads YENEEA. The CDR3 totals 13 residues. Trimming pared 3 bases from V and 5 bases from J, leaving 10 bases between. The CDR3 here is CASSLGEGTEAFF. The CDR3 bases are TGTGCCAGCAGCTTGGGAGAAGGGACTGAAGCTTTCTTT.

This clone was seen a single time. The V call is TRBV10-2, the J call TRBJ1-3; D remains ambiguous. V shed 0 bases and J shed 4 bases, with 16 bases lying between them. Germline CDR1 reads WSHSY; CDR2 reads SAAADI. CDR3 length: 17 amino acids. In nucleotides, the CDR3 is TGCGCCAGCAGTGAGTCGTCGCCCCACTCGGGGGGAAACACCATATATTTT. It translates to CASSESSPHSGGNTIYF.

The genes are TRBV19 and TRBJ1-6, with a tentative D call TRBD1 (6 bases). With 7 bases removed from V and 9 bases from J, the gap between germline ends came to 25 bases. From germline, CDR1 is LNHDA and CDR2 SQIVND (reference sequence). This CDR3 has 17 amino acids. The CDR3 protein is CASKDSATGDMGSPLHF. CDR3 sequence (DNA): TGTGCCAGTAAGGACAGTGCAACTGGGGATATGGGTTCACCCCTCCACTTT.

The chain has TRBV4-3 and TRBJ2-7, with D possibly matching TRBD1 (5 bases). Trimming removed 1 base at V and 0 bases at J, with 7 bases between. The germline CDR1 and CDR2 sequences are LGHNA and YSLEER. The CDR3 runs to 14 residues. CDR3 bases: TGCGCCAGCAGCCAAGGGCAGGGCTCCTACGAGCAGTACTTC. Translating it yields CASSQGQGSYEQYF.

The chain combines TRBV30 with TRBJ1-2; 7 bases are a match to TRBD1. Germline V lookup: CDR1 GTSNPN, CDR2 SVGIG (reference sequence). CDR3 length equals 16 residues. Losses at the gene ends were 2 bases for V and 5 bases for J; bases not matched to a gene: 14. As DNA, the CDR3 is TGTGCCTGGAGTAGTCAGCTTAGGGGGCTCGGGTATGGCTACACCTTC. Translated: CAWSSQLRGLGYGYTF. Together with reference TRBV30 and TRBJ1-2, the CDR3 gives the full variable domain: SQTIHQWPATLVQPVGSPLSLECTVEGTSNPNLYWYRQAAGRGLQLLFYSVGIGQISSEVPQNLSASRPQDRQFILSSKKLLLSDSGFYLCAWSSQLRGLGYGYTFGSGTRLTVV.

The chain couples TRBV11-2 to TRBJ2-3, with a weak D call TRBD2 (5 bases). The V end was cut by 1 base, the J end by 3 bases, with 8 bases between. CDR3 length: 14 amino acids. Germline assignment: CDR1 SGHAT and CDR2 FQNNGV. CDR3 nucleotides: TGTGCCAGCAGCTTAGCGCGGGTGACAGATACGCAGTATTTT. Translation gives CASSLARVTDTQYF.

The chain couples TRBV19 to TRBJ2-1; D call uncertain. V lost 3 bases and J lost 1, with 13 bases in between. The germline gives CDR1 LNHDA, CDR2 SQIVND (reference sequence). The CDR3 is 16 residues long. The CDR3 here is CASSMLAQFSYNEQFF. The CDR3 DNA sequence: TGTGCCAGTAGTATGCTCGCCCAGTTTTCCTACAATGAGCAGTTCTTC.

The chain couples TRBV29-1 to TRBJ1-1, with a weak D call TRBD1 (5 bases). This CDR3 is built from 14 residues. Germline lookup yields CDR1 SQVTM and CDR2 ANQGSEA. V shed 1 base and J shed 0 bases, with 9 bases lying between them. The DNA of the CDR3 is TGCAGCGTTGAAGTCGGGGGGATGAACACTGAAGCTTTCTTT. It translates to CSVEVGGMNTEAFF.

CDR3 residues: CASRSQGGREQYF. The CDR3 nucleotides read TGTGCCAGTAGGTCACAGGGTGGTCGCGAGCAGTACTTC. This chain joins TRBV19 and TRBJ2-7, with a possible D match to TRBD1 (6 bases). Trimming removed 6 bases at V and 6 bases at J, with 15 bases between. Germline-derived CDR1 and CDR2 are LNHDA and SQIVND (reference sequence). CDR3 length: 13 amino acids.

Comment on this clone: The sample contains more than one DNA sequence encoding this CDR3. The chain has TRBV11-3 and TRBJ2-6; 15 bases agree with TRBD2. CDR3 length: 18 residues. After removal of 5 bases from V and 2 bases from J, the junction contained 4 bases not matched to a gene. CDR1 SGHNT and CDR2 YENEEA come from the germline V gene. The CDR3 loop reads CASSDRTSGGAGANVLTF. DNA of the CDR3: TGTGCCAGCAGCGATCGGACTAGCGGGGGGGCTGGGGCCAACGTCCTGACTTTC.

J is TRBJ1-5 and V is TRBV12-3 or TRBV12-4; no definite D call. Deletions cut 1 base from V and 7 bases from J, with 8 bases between. This CDR3 is 13 amino acids long. The DNA of the CDR3 is TGTGCCAGCAGTTTAGTTGTAACCCAGCCCCAGCATTTT. Its protein is CASSLVVTQPQHF.

The chain joins TRBV7-9 to TRBJ2-1; tentative D call: TRBD2 (7 bases). Germline values: CDR1 SEHNR, CDR2 FQNEAQ (reference sequence). This CDR3 contains 16 residues. Trimming removed 5 bases from V and 5 bases from J, with 19 bases in between. The CDR3, as DNA: TGTGCCAGCAGCCTGTCGGGGGGCAGACACCACAATGAGCAGTTCTTC. Its protein is CASSLSGGRHHNEQFF.

A few counts support this clone. At the DNA level, this CDR3 is encoded by other sequences in the same sample as well. The chain is built from TRBV19 and TRBJ2-6, with D possibly being TRBD1 (7 bases). With 5 bases removed from V and 0 bases from J, the gap between germline ends came to 14 bases. Germline CDR1 is LNHDA and CDR2 is SQIVND (reference sequence). The CDR3 contains 17 residues. The CDR3 DNA is TGTGCCAGTAGTGTTCAGGGGGGCAGCTCTGGGGCCAACGTCCTGACTTTC. Its protein is CASSVQGGSSGANVLTF.

The chain employs TRBV19 and TRBJ1-4, with no clear D. The V end lost 3 bases, the J end lost 5 bases, and 13 bases lay between the germline ends. From germline, CDR1 is LNHDA and CDR2 SQIVND (reference sequence). This CDR3 comprises 15 residues. This CDR3 is CASSIRSVGNEKLFF. DNA of the CDR3: TGTGCCAGTAGTATTAGGTCAGTCGGAAATGAAAAACTGTTTTTT.

CDR3: CATSAPREGWGETQYF. CDR3 bases: TGTGCCACCAGTGCCCCCAGGGAGGGGTGGGGAGAGACCCAGTACTTC. This chain connects TRBV24-1 to TRBJ2-5, with 7 bases matching TRBD2. Germline V gene sequence: CDR1 KGHDR, CDR2 SFDVKD. V trimming: 5 bases; J trimming: 4 bases; junction bases outside the gene matches: 12. This CDR3 spans 16 amino acids.